These 9 T cell receptor beta chains share one sample of origin, sequenced in a study of OX40 agonist ivuxolimab in advanced cancers. TCRdb's table, derived via immunoSEQ multiplex PCR, lists solely in-frame clones and lacks some. Counted here are fewer than 100,000 clones, around 86% occurring once; the ten biggest clones make up 0.7% to 0.9%. The sequences come from CD4+ or CD8+ T cells sorted from blood, collected in a trial of the OX40 agonist ivuxolimab. These receptors were collected from an adult with an advanced solid tumor such as melanoma, head and neck, liver or kidney cancer.

The chain carries TRBV7-9 and TRBJ2-7, with TRBD2 identical over 13 bases. CDR3 length: 19 amino acids. CDR1 is SEHNR, CDR2 FQNEAQ, per germline (reference sequence). With 10 bases clipped from V and 4 bases from J, the junction kept 22 bases outside the gene matches. The CDR3 region is CATLVTPGLAGYQLYEQYF. DNA of the CDR3: TGTGCCACCCTGGTCACGCCGGGACTAGCGGGATATCAATTATACGAGCAGTACTTC. The complete variable domain, with remaining parts taken from reference TRBV7-9 and TRBJ2-7, reads DTGVSQNPRHKITKRGQNVTFRCDPISEHNRLYWYRQTLGQGPEFLTYFQNEAQLEKSRLLSDRFSAERPKGSFSTLEIQRTEQGDSAMYLCATLVTPGLAGYQLYEQYFGPGTRLTVT.

V and J are TRBV27 and TRBJ1-6; 10 bases match TRBD1. This CDR3 has 15 residues. Germline V gives CDR1 MNHEY, CDR2 SMNVEV (reference sequence). With 5 bases clipped from V and 6 bases from J, the junction kept 4 bases outside the gene matches. Here the CDR3 DNA reads TGTGCCAGCAGTCCAAGGACAGGGGGTAATTCACCCCTCCACTTT. It codes for CASSPRTGGNSPLHF.

The chain joins TRBV5-4 to TRBJ2-1; unclear D gene. Trimming cost V 4 bases and J 2 bases, with 13 bases left between them. CDR1 SGHNT and CDR2 YYREEE come from the germline V gene (reference sequence). This CDR3 contains 15 residues. CDR3 amino acids: CASSAGQLTYNEQFF. CDR3 in DNA: TGTGCCAGCAGCGCCGGGCAACTCACCTACAATGAGCAGTTCTTC. Drawing the rest from reference TRBV5-4 and TRBJ2-1, the complete variable domain is ETGVTQSPTHLIKTRGQQVTLRCSSQSGHNTVSWYQQALGQGPQFIFQYYREEENGRGNFPPRFSGLQFPNYSSELNVNALELDDSALYLCASSAGQLTYNEQFFGPGTRLTVL.

Details on this clone: Its ends do not fully match the called genes, so a read error is possible. The chain carries TRBV7-7 and TRBJ1-4; TRBD1 matches at 7 bases. The CDR3 sequence is 13 residues long. Germline lookup yields CDR1 SSHAT and CDR2 FNYEAQ (reference sequence). CDR3 coding DNA: TGTGCTAGCAGCTTGGGGACAGATGAAAAACTGTTTTTT. Its translation is CASSLGTDEKLFF.

As regards this clone: At one of its ends the junction is not consistent with the germline gene, which may arise from a read error. This chain links TRBV28 with TRBJ1-2; 9 bases align to TRBD1. Germline CDR1 is MDHEN and CDR2 is SYDVKM. This CDR3 has 12 residues. The CDR3 DNA is TGTACCAGGGGGGACAGGGTGCGGGGCTACACCTTC. Its translation is CTRGDRVRGYTF.

This sequence joins TRBV18 and TRBJ1-1, with TRBD1 identical over 8 bases. With 5 bases clipped from V and 1 base from J, the junction kept 6 bases outside the gene matches. Germline assignment: CDR1 KGHSH and CDR2 LQKENI. The CDR3 spans 15 residues. Written as DNA, the CDR3 is TGTGCCAGCTCATTGTCCGGGACAGGGAACACTGAAGCTTTCTTT. This encodes CASSLSGTGNTEAFF.

This chain connects TRBV30 to TRBJ1-4; perhaps TRBD1 as D (5 bases). CDR3 length: 14 residues. V lost 5 bases, J lost 5 bases, and 15 bases lay in between. CDR1 and CDR2 (germline): GTSNPN, SVGIG (reference sequence). CDR3 region: CAWSSGGVNEKLFF. CDR3 DNA sequence: TGTGCCTGGTCTTCGGGAGGGGTAAATGAAAAACTGTTTTTT.

V usage is TRBV30 and J usage is TRBJ2-4; D may match TRBD1 or TRBD2 (6 bases each). Germline V gene lookup returns CDR1 GTSNPN and CDR2 SVGIG (reference sequence). The germline V and J ends were trimmed by 0 bases and 7 bases, with 13 bases remaining between them. The CDR3 loop spans 14 amino acids. Written as DNA, the CDR3 is TGTGCCTGGAGTGTTAGGGGGGCTCGGAACATTCAGTACTTC. This codes for CAWSVRGARNIQYF.

The CDR3 DNA follows: TGTGCCAGCTCCCCACCGGTCGGGGGAGGGCAGTACTTC. Protein product: CASSPPVGGGQYF. The V and J genes are TRBV25-1 and TRBJ2-7; maybe TRBD2 (6 bases). The ends were cut back, 8 bases at V and 9 bases at J, with 20 bases in the middle. The CDR3 is 13 residues long. Germline V gives CDR1 MGHDK, CDR2 SYGVNS.